The 11 T cell receptor beta chains below were found in one sample sequenced in a study of response to subunit inactivated influenza vaccine. TCRdb ran MiXCR on the RT-PCR reads and lists one entry per CDR3 protein. The data show approximately 680,000 distinct CDR3 sequences, less than 20% seen once. The sample was PBMCs from blood, taken roughly 13 days after vaccination. The receptors here all came from a man aged 50-59 years who received an inactivated influenza vaccine.

This clonotype was detected only a few times. The genes are TRBV30 and TRBJ2-7; D unresolved. This CDR3 is 13 amino acids long. Looked up from germline, CDR1 is GTSNPN and CDR2 is SVGIG (reference sequence). Trimming stripped 0 bases from V and 2 bases from J, with 8 bases between. In DNA form, the CDR3 reads TGTGCCTGGAGTGTCGGGTTAACCTACGAGCAGTACTTC. Its protein is CAWSVGLTYEQYF. The full variable domain, with the rest looked up from reference TRBV30 and TRBJ2-7, is SQTIHQWPATLVQPVGSPLSLECTVEGTSNPNLYWYRQAAGRGLQLLFYSVGIGQISSEVPQNLSASRPQDRQFILSSKKLLLSDSGFYLCAWSVGLTYEQYFGPGTRLTVT.

The chain employs TRBV4-3 and TRBJ2-5; 11 bases line up with TRBD2. The length of the CDR3 is 14 residues. J gave up 7 bases and V 4 bases, and 5 bases lay outside the gene matches. CDR1 is LGHNA, CDR2 YSLEER, per germline. CDR3 DNA: TGCGCCAGCAGCCTCCGGGGGACTAGCGGGACCCAGTACTTC. Its translation: CASSLRGTSGTQYF.

This rearrangement joins TRBV20-1 to TRBJ2-2; D gene uncertain. The V gene's germline CDR1 is DFQATT and CDR2 SNEGSKA (reference sequence). V shed 1 base and J shed 1 base, with 7 bases lying between them. CDR3 length equals 14 residues. CDR3 in amino acids: CSARARVNTGELFF. The CDR3 DNA follows: TGCAGTGCTAGAGCTCGGGTGAACACCGGGGAGCTGTTTTTT.

V and J are TRBV4-1 and TRBJ1-5; 7 bases fit TRBD1. Germline CDR1 MGHRA, CDR2 YSYEKL. The junction had 3 bases not matched to a gene; V was cut back by 3 bases and J by 7 bases. CDR3 size: 13 residues. DNA of the CDR3: TGCGCCAGCAGCCAGACAGGGTCGCAGCCCCAGCATTTT. As protein: CASSQTGSQPQHF.

V usage is TRBV6-1 and J usage is TRBJ2-7; TRBD2 aligns across 11 bases. Trimming removed 6 bases from V and 4 bases from J; junction bases left unmatched: 11. The CDR3 runs to 16 residues. CDR1 is MNHNS, CDR2 SASEGT, per germline. The CDR3 protein is CASSFGTSGVLYEQYF. In DNA, the CDR3 is TGTGCCAGCAGCTTCGGGACTAGCGGAGTACTTTACGAGCAGTACTTC.

This clonotype was seen more than once but under ten times. The chain has TRBV12-3 or TRBV12-4 and TRBJ2-5, with unresolved D. CDR3 length: 16 residues. Trimming cost V 1 base and J 2 bases, with 14 bases left between them. DNA for the CDR3: TGTGCCAGCAGTTTAGACGGAGTAGGGCGGCAAGAGACCCAGTACTTC. It specifies CASSLDGVGRQETQYF.

This clonotype occurred a few times. The chain combines TRBV20-1 with TRBJ2-2, with D possibly matching TRBD2 (5 bases). This CDR3 spans 15 amino acids. V was pared by 3 bases and J by 10 bases, with 21 bases between. Germline V CDR1 and CDR2: DFQATT, SNEGSKA (reference sequence). The CDR3 protein is CSASRGGSAPSELFF. The CDR3 DNA reads as TGCAGTGCTAGTCGCGGCGGGTCCGCACCGTCGGAGCTGTTTTTT.

This sequence joins TRBV20-1 and TRBJ1-5; D may be TRBD1 (5 bases). V dropped 1 base and J dropped 4 bases, with 11 bases sitting between them. The CDR3 totals 14 residues. The V gene's germline CDR1 is DFQATT and CDR2 SNEGSKA (reference sequence). The CDR3 DNA is TGCAGTGCTAGAGCGGGAGACAGAAATCAGCCCCAGCATTTT. It translates to CSARAGDRNQPQHF.

This chain joins TRBV3-1 and TRBJ2-2; D call uncertain. V was pared by 0 bases and J by 4 bases, with 9 bases between. The CDR3 spans 15 residues. Germline CDR1 and CDR2: LGHDT and YNNKEL (reference sequence). The CDR3 region is CASSQDRAITGELFF. CDR3 in DNA: TGTGCCAGCAGCCAAGATCGGGCGATCACCGGGGAGCTGTTTTTT.

The rearrangement uses TRBV7-2 and TRBJ2-3; 8 nucleotides align to TRBD2. The CDR3 has 13 amino acids. V was pared by 5 bases and J by 9 bases, with 7 bases of the junction left unmatched. Germline V gene sequence: CDR1 SGHTA, CDR2 FQGNSA. The CDR3 loop is CASSPSGGGTQYF. Here the CDR3 DNA reads TGTGCCAGCAGCCCCAGCGGGGGTGGGACGCAGTATTTT.

The chain joins TRBV5-1 to TRBJ2-1; possibly TRBD1 for D (8 bases). The CDR3 length is 14 residues. V was trimmed by 5 bases and J by 4 bases, leaving 13 bases between them. Germline V lookup: CDR1 SGHRS, CDR2 YFSETQ. The CDR3 DNA sequence: TGCGCCAGCAGAATACAGGGGGGGTACAATGAGCAGTTCTTC. This sequence encodes CASRIQGGYNEQFF.